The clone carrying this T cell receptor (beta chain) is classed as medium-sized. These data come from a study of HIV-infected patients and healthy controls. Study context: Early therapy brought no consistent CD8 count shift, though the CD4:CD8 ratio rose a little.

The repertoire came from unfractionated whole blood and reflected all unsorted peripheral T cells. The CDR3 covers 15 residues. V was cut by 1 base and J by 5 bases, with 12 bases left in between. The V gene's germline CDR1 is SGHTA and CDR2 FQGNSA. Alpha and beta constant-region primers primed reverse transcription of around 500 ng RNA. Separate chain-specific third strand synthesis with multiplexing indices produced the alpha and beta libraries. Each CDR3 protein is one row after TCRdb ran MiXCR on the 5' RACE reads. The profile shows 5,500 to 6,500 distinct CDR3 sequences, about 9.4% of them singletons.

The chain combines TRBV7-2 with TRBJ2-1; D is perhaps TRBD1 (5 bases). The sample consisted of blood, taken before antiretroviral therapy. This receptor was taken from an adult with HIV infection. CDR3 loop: CASSLDGQGNNEQFF. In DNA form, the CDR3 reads TGTGCCAGCAGCTTAGACGGACAAGGAAACAATGAGCAGTTCTTC.